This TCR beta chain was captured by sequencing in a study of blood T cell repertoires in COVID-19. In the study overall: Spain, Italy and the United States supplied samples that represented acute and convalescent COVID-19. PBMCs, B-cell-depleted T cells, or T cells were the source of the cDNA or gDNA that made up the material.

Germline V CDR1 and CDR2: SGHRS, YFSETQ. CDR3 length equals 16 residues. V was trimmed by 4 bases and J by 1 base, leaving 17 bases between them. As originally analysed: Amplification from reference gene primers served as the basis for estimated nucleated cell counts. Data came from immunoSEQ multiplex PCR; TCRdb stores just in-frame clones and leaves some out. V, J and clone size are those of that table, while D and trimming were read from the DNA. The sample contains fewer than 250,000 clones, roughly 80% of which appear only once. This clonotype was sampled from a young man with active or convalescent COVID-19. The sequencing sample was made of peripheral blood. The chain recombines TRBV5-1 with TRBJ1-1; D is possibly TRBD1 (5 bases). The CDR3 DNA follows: TGCGCCAGCAGCCAGGACCCAGGGAACCCGAACACTGAAGCTTTCTTT. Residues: CASSQDPGNPNTEAFF.